This is a list of T cell receptor beta chains from one sample in a study of T cells in Graves' hyperthyroidism and ophthalmopathy. TCRdb analysed the multiplex PCR reads with MiXCR anew, one entry per CDR3 protein. Counted here are roughly 330,000 distinct CDR3 sequences, around 17% occurring once; the ten biggest clones make up approximately 33%. Specimen: blood. Receptor source: a young man with Graves' hyperthyroidism. Both conserved end residues are part of each CDR3. D genes are given only for firm matches. Size is omitted from some rows. Given values are once, few, many or a class for expanded clones.

j_call | v_call | clone_size | d_call | cdr3_nt | cdr3_aa
TRBJ2-7 | TRBV11-2 | many | . | TGTGCCAGCAGCTTAACTGGAGGTGGGACCCGCGAGCAGTACTTC | CASSLTGGGTREQYF
TRBJ1-5 | TRBV7-9 | few | . | TGTGCCAGCAGCCCCCCGATGAGCAATCAGCCCCAGCATTTT | CASSPPMSNQPQHF
TRBJ2-7 | TRBV7-9 | many | . | TGTGCCAGCAGCCCCATCACAAGGGAGCAGTACTTC | CASSPITREQYF
TRBJ2-1 | TRBV7-9 | many | TRBD2 | TGTGCCAGCGGGCGGAGCGGGAGTTCCCACAATGAGCAGTTCTTC | CASGRSGSSHNEQFF
TRBJ2-1 | TRBV7-2 | many | TRBD2 | TGTGCCAGCAGCTCTAGGGCTAGCGGGAGGATCCATGAGCAGTTCTTC | CASSSRASGRIHEQFF
TRBJ1-2 | TRBV29-1 | few | . | TGCAGCGTTGAAGAGGGTAGCTATGGCTACACCTTC | CSVEEGSYGYTF
TRBJ1-2 | TRBV2 | many | TRBD1 | TGTGCCAGCAGCCGGGACAGCTACTATGGCTACACCTTC | CASSRDSYYGYTF
TRBJ1-5 | TRBV4-1 | . | . | TGCGCCAGCAGCCAAGATAGGGGTCCTCAGCCCCAGCATTTT | CASSQDRGPQPQHF
TRBJ1-1 | TRBV19 | . | TRBD1 | TGTGCCAGTACGGTTTGGGACAGCGCGAACACTGAAGCTTTCTTT | CASTVWDSANTEAFF
TRBJ2-5 | TRBV10-1 | few | . | TGCGCCAGCTCCCGGGACGGCCAGGAGACCCAGTACTTC | CASSRDGQETQYF
TRBJ1-6 | TRBV6-5 | few | TRBD1 | TGTGCCAGCAGTTACGGTCAGACAGGGAATTCACCCCTCCACTTT | CASSYGQTGNSPLHF
TRBJ1-1 | TRBV6-4 | . | . | TGTGCCAGAGGACAGCCCAGATCGAACACTGAAGCTTTCTTT | CARGQPRSNTEAFF
TRBJ2-1 | TRBV24-1 | many | TRBD2 | TGTGCCACCAGTGACCCCGGGCTAGCGGGAGTAGTTGAGCAGTTCTTC | CATSDPGLAGVVEQFF
TRBJ2-7 | TRBV27 | many | TRBD1 | TGTGCCAGTGGTTACAGGGGACCGTACGAGCAGTACTTC | CASGYRGPYEQYF
TRBJ2-1 | TRBV6-1 | many | TRBD2 | TGTGCCAGCAGTTTAGCGGGCCGCTCCTACAATGAGCAGTTCTTC | CASSLAGRSYNEQFF
TRBJ2-1 | TRBV28 | many | TRBD2 | TGTGCCAGCAGACTGTCGGCGGGAGGTCCCTACAATGAGCAGTTCTTC | CASRLSAGGPYNEQFF
TRBJ2-2 | TRBV7-9 | . | . | TGTGCCAGCAGCCCACTGGCAGGGGCCGGGGAGCTGTTTTTT | CASSPLAGAGELFF
TRBJ1-1 | TRBV5-1 | many | . | TGCGCCAGCAGAAACCCAGGACACACTGAAGCTTTCTTT | CASRNPGHTEAFF
TRBJ1-1 | TRBV4-1 | . | . | TGCGCCAGCAGCCAAGAAGGAGGGGGGAACACTGAAGCTTTCTTT | CASSQEGGGNTEAFF
TRBJ2-2 | TRBV4-2 | . | . | TGTGCCAGCAGCCAAGTGTCGATGGAGTCCGGGGAGCTGTTTTTT | CASSQVSMESGELFF
TRBJ1-5 | TRBV12-3/TRBV12-4 | many | . | TGTGCCAGCAGGAGTTTGGACGGGGTTCAGCCCCAGCATTTT | CASRSLDGVQPQHF
TRBJ2-7 | TRBV7-9 | many | TRBD2 | TGTGCCAGCTGCACTAGCGGGAGTTACGAGCAGTACTTC | CASCTSGSYEQYF
TRBJ1-4 | TRBV2 | many | TRBD1 | TGTGCCAGCAGTAAGACAGGGATTGGGGAAAAACTGTTTTTT | CASSKTGIGEKLFF
TRBJ1-1 | TRBV19 | . | TRBD1 | TGTGCCAGTAGTATAGCCCCGGACAGGAGAACCACTGAAGCTTTCTTT | CASSIAPDRRTTEAFF
TRBJ2-5 | TRBV7-9 | many | . | TGTGCCAGCAGCTTGGGAGCGGTGGAGGGGCGAGAGACCCAGTACTTC | CASSLGAVEGRETQYF
TRBJ2-1 | TRBV3-1 | once | . | TGTGCCAGCAGCCAAGACCCCCGAGGTGAGCAGTTCTTC | CASSQDPRGEQFF
TRBJ2-7 | TRBV20-1 | many | TRBD1 | TGCAGTGCTAGGAACGACAGGGAGTCCTACGAGCAGTACTTC | CSARNDRESYEQYF
TRBJ1-2 | TRBV20-1 | . | . | TGCAGTGCTAGAGTTTCAGGGATGGTCCTCACCTTC | CSARVSGMVLTF
TRBJ1-1 | TRBV20-1 | many | TRBD1 | TGCAGTGCCCCGAGGGGACAGGAAATCACACGGGGACGAGACACTGAAGCTTTCTTT | CSAPRGQEITRGRDTEAFF
TRBJ2-7 | TRBV5-1 | . | TRBD2 | TGCGCCAGCAGCCGGACTAGCGGGACAGAGTACGAGCAGTACTTC | CASSRTSGTEYEQYF
TRBJ2-1 | TRBV24-1 | many | TRBD2 | TGTGCCACCAGTGAGTCGGGACTAGCTACAAATGAGCAGTTCTTC | CATSESGLATNEQFF
TRBJ1-1 | TRBV7-8 | . | . | TGTGCCAGCAGCCAGACTTTAGGTATCGCTGAAGCTTTCTTT | CASSQTLGIAEAFF
TRBJ1-1 | TRBV7-2 | many | . | TGTGCCAGCAGCTATAGTACTTTCAACACTGAAGCTTTCTTT | CASSYSTFNTEAFF
TRBJ1-2 | TRBV6-5 | few | . | TGTGCCAGCAGTTCCGACACCCAAGAAAACTATGGCTACACCTTC | CASSSDTQENYGYTF
TRBJ1-5 | TRBV19 | . | . | TGTGCCAGTAGTATTATTGGCAATCAGCCCCAGCATTTT | CASSIIGNQPQHF
TRBJ2-3 | TRBV7-2 | many | . | TGTGCCAGCAGCTTAGGCATGCGGAATACGCAGTATTTT | CASSLGMRNTQYF
TRBJ2-7 | TRBV13 | many | . | TGTGCCAGCAGCATTGACTACGAGCAGTACTTC | CASSIDYEQYF
TRBJ2-1 | TRBV6-1 | once | TRBD1 | TGTGCCAGCAGTGATTGGCAGGGGGCGATTCAAGAGACCCAGTTCTTC | CASSDWQGAIQETQFF
TRBJ2-2 | TRBV28 | few | TRBD1 | TGTGCCAGTGGGGTGGTACAGGGGGCCGGGGAGCTGTTTTTT | CASGVVQGAGELFF
TRBJ1-6 | TRBV10-3 | few | . | TGTGCCATCAGAGCAGGCCTGGGAAATTCACCCCTCCACTTT | CAIRAGLGNSPLHF
TRBJ1-2 | TRBV30 | many | . | TGTGCCTGGAGTGTAGGACAGAAACAAAACTATGGCTACACCTTC | CAWSVGQKQNYGYTF
TRBJ1-2 | TRBV30 | many | TRBD1 | TGTGCCTGGAGTAGAGACAGGGGCTATGGCTACACCTTC | CAWSRDRGYGYTF
TRBJ2-2 | TRBV12-5 | few | . | TGTGCTAGTGCCTCCCTAATTACGAACACCGGGGAGCTGTTTTTT | CASASLITNTGELFF
TRBJ2-2 | TRBV29-1 | many | . | TGCAGCGTTGAAGCTTCGTCGTGGGGCAGGCCGGGGACCGGGGAGCTGTTTTTT | CSVEASSWGRPGTGELFF
TRBJ1-6 | TRBV11-3 | many | . | TGTGCCAGCAGCCCCTCCTATAATTCACCCCTCCACTTT | CASSPSYNSPLHF
TRBJ2-1 | TRBV12-3/TRBV12-4 | . | TRBD2 | TGTGCCAGCAGTTCTCAGACTAGCACCGACAATGAGCAGTTCTTC | CASSSQTSTDNEQFF
TRBJ1-1 | TRBV6-1 | many | TRBD1 | TGTGCCAGCAAGGACAGGGGCATGAACACTGAAGCTTTCTTT | CASKDRGMNTEAFF